This T cell receptor beta chain was observed in a study of pediatric ulcerative colitis. Overall study findings and caveats: Two rectal CDR3 clonotypes occurred in all ulcerative colitis patients. Ulcerative colitis patients shared more blood-rectal clones than controls.

In the case of this clone: The antigen remains unidentified.

Trimming at V came to 8 bases and at J to 6 bases, leaving 2 bases not matched to a gene. CDR1 is MNHNS and CDR2 is SASEGT in the germline V gene. The CDR3 has 11 amino acids. The survey-level immunoSEQ assay was used. Profiling relied on immunoSEQ multiplex PCR, and the TCRdb table lists in-frame clones only, not all of them. The sample contains about 12,000 clones, approximately 80% of which appear only once. The rectum was sampled with one to two pinch biopsies at colonoscopy. Control subjects, colonoscoped for suspected IBD, had macroscopically and histologically normal endoscopy. The source is a boy aged 5 to 17 who was a control in a study of pediatric ulcerative colitis. V and J are TRBV6-1 and TRBJ2-7; TRBD1 agrees at 9 bases. The sequencing sample was made of gut tissue. The CDR3, as DNA: TGTGCCAGCCAACAGGGGGCCGAGCAGTACGTC. Encoded protein: CASQQGAEQYV.